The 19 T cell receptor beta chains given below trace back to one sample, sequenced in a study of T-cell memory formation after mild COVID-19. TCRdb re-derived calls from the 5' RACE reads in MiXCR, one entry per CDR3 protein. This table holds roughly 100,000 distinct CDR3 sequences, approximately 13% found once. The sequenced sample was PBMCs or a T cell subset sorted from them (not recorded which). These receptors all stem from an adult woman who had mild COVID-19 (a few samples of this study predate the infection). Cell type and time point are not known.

The CDR3 here is CAIRQGRGEAFF. As DNA, the CDR3 is TGTGCCATCCGACAGGGGAGAGGTGAAGCTTTCTTT. The chain employs TRBV24-1 and TRBJ1-1; 8 positions agree with TRBD1. After removal of 11 bases from V and 7 bases from J, the junction contained 8 bases not matched to a gene. This CDR3 has 12 amino acids. Germline V CDR1 and CDR2: KGHDR, SFDVKD.

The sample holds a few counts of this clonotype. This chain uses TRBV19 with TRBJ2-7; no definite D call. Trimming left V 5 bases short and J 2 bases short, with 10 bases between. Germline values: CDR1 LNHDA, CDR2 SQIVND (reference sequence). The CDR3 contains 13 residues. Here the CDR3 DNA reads TGTGCCAGTAGTGACGGCCTTACCTACGAGCAGTACTTC. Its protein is CASSDGLTYEQYF.

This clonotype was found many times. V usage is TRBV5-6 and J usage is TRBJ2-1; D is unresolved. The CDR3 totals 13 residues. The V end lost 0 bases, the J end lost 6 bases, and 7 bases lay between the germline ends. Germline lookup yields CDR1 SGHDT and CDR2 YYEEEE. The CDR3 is CASSLARGNEQFF. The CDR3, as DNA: TGTGCCAGCAGCTTGGCCCGTGGCAATGAGCAGTTCTTC.

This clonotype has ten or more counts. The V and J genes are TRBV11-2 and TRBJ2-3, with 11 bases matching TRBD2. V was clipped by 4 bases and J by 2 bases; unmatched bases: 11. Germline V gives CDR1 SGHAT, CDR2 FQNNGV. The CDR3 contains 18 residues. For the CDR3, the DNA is TGTGCCAGCAGCTACGCCCACCGACTAGCGGGGACCACAGATACGCAGTATTTT. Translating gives CASSYAHRLAGTTDTQYF.

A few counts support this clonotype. Here the CDR3 DNA reads TGCGCCAGCAGTCAATCGCCACAGGGGAAGGAAAAACTGTTTTTT. This sequence encodes CASSQSPQGKEKLFF. J is TRBJ1-4 and V is TRBV4-1; 7 bases align to TRBD1. The CDR3 consists of 15 residues. The germline CDR1 and CDR2 sequences are MGHRA and YSYEKL. Trimming cost V 6 bases and J 8 bases; bases outside gene matches: 12.

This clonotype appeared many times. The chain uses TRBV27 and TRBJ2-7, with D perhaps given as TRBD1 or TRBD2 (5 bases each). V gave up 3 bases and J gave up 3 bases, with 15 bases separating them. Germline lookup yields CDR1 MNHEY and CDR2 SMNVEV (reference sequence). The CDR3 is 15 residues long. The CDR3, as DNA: TGTGCCAGCAGTTTTGGGGACCCCGGGGACTACGAGCAGTACTTC. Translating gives CASSFGDPGDYEQYF.

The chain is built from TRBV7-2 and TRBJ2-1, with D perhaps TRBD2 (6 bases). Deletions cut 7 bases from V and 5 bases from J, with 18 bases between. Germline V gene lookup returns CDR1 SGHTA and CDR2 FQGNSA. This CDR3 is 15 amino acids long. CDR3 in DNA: TGTGCCAGCAATAGGCCGGGAGCCCTTGACAATGAGCAGTTCTTC. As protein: CASNRPGALDNEQFF.

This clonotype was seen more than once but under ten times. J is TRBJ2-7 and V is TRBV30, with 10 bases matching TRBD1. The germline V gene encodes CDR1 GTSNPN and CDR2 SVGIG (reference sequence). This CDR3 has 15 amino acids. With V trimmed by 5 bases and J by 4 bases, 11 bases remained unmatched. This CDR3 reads CAWSAPGQGTYEQYF. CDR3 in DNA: TGTGCCTGGTCCGCTCCGGGACAGGGGACGTACGAGCAGTACTTC.

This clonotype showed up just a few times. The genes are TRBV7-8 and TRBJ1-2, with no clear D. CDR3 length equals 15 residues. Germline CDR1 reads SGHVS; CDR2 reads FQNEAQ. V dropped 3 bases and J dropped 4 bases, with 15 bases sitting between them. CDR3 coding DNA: TGTGCCAGCAGCTTTCCCGGGGATGGCGCCTATGGCTACACCTTC. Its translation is CASSFPGDGAYGYTF.

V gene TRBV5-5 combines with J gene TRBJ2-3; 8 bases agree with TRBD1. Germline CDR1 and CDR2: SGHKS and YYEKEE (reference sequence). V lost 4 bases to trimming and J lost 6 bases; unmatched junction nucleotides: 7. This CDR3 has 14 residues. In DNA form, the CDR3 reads TGTGCCAGCAGCCCACCGGACAGGGCGGATACGCAGTATTTT. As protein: CASSPPDRADTQYF.

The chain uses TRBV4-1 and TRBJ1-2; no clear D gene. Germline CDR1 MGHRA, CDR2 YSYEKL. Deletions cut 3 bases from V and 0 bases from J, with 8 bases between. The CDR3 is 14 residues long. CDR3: CASSQPGTNYGYTF. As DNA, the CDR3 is TGCGCCAGCAGCCAGCCCGGGACTAACTATGGCTACACCTTC.

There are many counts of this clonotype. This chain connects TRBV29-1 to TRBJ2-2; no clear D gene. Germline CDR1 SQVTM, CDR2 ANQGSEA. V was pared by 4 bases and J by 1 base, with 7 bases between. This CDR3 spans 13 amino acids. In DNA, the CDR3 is TGCAGCGTTGGGGCCAGGAACACCGGGGAGCTGTTTTTT. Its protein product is CSVGARNTGELFF.

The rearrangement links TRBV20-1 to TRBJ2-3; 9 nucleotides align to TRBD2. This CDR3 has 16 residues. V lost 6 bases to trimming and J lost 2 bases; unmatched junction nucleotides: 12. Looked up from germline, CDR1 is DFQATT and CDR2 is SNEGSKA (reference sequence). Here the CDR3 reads CSAEGLAGSSTDTQYF. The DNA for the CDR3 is TGCAGTGCCGAAGGGCTAGCGGGGAGCTCCACAGATACGCAGTATTTT.

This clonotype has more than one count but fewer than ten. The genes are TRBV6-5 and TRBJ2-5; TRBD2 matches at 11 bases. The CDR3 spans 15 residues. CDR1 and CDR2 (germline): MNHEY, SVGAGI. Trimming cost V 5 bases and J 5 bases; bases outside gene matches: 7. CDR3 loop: CASSPPTSGMETQYF. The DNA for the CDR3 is TGTGCCAGCAGTCCACCGACTAGCGGGATGGAGACCCAGTACTTC.

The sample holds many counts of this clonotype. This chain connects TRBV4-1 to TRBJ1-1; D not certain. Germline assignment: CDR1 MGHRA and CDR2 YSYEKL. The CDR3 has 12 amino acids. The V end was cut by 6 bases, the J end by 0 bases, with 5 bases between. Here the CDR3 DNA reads TGCGCCAGCAGAGGGTTGAACACTGAAGCTTTCTTT. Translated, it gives CASRGLNTEAFF.

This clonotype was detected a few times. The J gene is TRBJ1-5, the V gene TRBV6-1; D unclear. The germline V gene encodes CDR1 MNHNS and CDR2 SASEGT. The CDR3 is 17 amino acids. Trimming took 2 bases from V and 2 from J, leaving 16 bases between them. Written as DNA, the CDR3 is TGTGCCAGCAGTGAATATGGGTTTAGGCTGGGCAATCAGCCCCAGCATTTT. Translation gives CASSEYGFRLGNQPQHF.

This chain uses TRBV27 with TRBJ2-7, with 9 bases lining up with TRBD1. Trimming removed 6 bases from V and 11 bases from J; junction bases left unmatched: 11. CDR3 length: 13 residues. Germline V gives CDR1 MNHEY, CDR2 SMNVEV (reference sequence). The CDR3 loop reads CASRTAGTGGEYF. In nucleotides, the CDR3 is TGTGCCAGCAGAACAGCGGGCACAGGGGGCGAGTACTTC.

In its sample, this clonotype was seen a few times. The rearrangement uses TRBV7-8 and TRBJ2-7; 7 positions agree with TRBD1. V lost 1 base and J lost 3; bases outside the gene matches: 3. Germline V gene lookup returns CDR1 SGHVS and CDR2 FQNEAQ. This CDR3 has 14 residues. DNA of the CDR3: TGTGCCAGCAGCTTAGGGGACAGCTTCTACGAGCAGTACTTC. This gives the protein CASSLGDSFYEQYF.

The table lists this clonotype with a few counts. The CDR3 DNA reads as TGTGCCACCAGTGATTTGGCAGGGGCCGCGGGCAATGAGCAGTTCTTC. Its protein product is CATSDLAGAAGNEQFF. The chain recombines TRBV24-1 with TRBJ2-1, with D maybe TRBD1 (6 bases). Trimming stripped 0 bases from V and 6 bases from J, with 14 bases between. This CDR3 has 16 amino acids. The germline V gene has CDR1 KGHDR and CDR2 SFDVKD.